This TCR beta chain was profiled in a study of metastatic and nonmetastatic thyroid tumors. Study context: Repertoire comparison spanned blood and tumor or nodule tissue of malignant and benign thyroid patients.

This clone was picked up many times. Every patient underwent thyroid surgery untreated. Trimming at V came to 8 bases and at J to 1 base, leaving 4 bases not matched to a gene. The CDR3 contains 16 residues. TCRdb reprocessed the PCR reads using MiXCR. The data contain around 42,000 clones, 9.5% to 12% of them singletons. The TCR sequence derives from a female donor with papillary thyroid cancer or a benign thyroid nodule (not recorded which). Some clones in this sample may be carry-over from other donors' samples. The sample taken for sequencing was blood. The chain is built from TRBV12-3 or TRBV12-4 and TRBJ2-1, with TRBD2 matching 14 bases. The CDR3 protein is CASGTSGRGSYNEQFF. In DNA, the CDR3 is TGTGCCAGCGGGACTAGCGGGAGAGGGTCCTACAATGAGCAGTTCTTC.